A selection of T cell receptor beta chains follows, all from one sample in a study of blood T cell repertoires in COVID-19. The method was immunoSEQ multiplex PCR; TCRdb's version includes in-frame clones alone and lacks a portion of them. The sample yields approximately 180,000 clones, about 87% seen once. The sequencing input was peripheral blood. Receptors were obtained from a woman between 70 and 85 years old with COVID-19, enrolled during active disease. Both conserved end residues are part of each CDR3. D genes are given only for firm matches. Clone size is given for some rows only: seen once, a few or many times, or a class if the clone is expanded.

d_call | j_call | v_call | clone_size | cdr3_aa | cdr3_nt
- | TRBJ1-1 | TRBV7-9 | - | CASSLGQANTEAFF | TGTGCCAGCAGCTTAGGACAGGCGAACACTGAAGCTTTCTTT
TRBD1 | TRBJ1-2 | TRBV30 | - | CAWSDRVYGYTF | TGTGCCTGGTCGGACAGGGTCTATGGCTACACCTTC
TRBD1 | TRBJ1-1 | TRBV5-1 | - | CASSRQTGTGAGVAFF | TGCGCCAGCAGCCGCCAAACCGGGACAGGGGCTGGGGTAGCTTTCTTT
TRBD1 | TRBJ1-2 | TRBV7-9 | - | CASSFTGDSGYTF | TGTGCCAGCAGCTTCACAGGGGATAGTGGCTACACCTTC
TRBD2 | TRBJ2-7 | TRBV5-1 | - | CASSLGTSGSGYEQYF | TGCGCCAGCAGCTTGGGTACTAGCGGGAGTGGCTACGAGCAGTACTTC
TRBD1 | TRBJ1-3 | TRBV13 | - | CASSLGGTGVNTIYF | TGTGCCAGCAGCTTAGGCGGGACAGGGGTAAACACCATATATTTT
- | TRBJ2-7 | TRBV2 | few | CASSELDEQYF | TGTGCCAGCAGTGAACTCGACGAGCAGTACTTC
TRBD1 | TRBJ1-4 | TRBV5-6 | - | CASSFGTGFDEKLFF | TGTGCCAGCAGTTTCGGGACAGGGTTCGATGAAAAACTGTTTTTT
- | TRBJ2-1 | TRBV11-3 | - | CASSPLGGSYNEQFF | TGTGCCAGCAGCCCACTAGGGGGATCCTACAATGAGCAGTTCTTC
TRBD1 | TRBJ2-1 | TRBV19 | - | CASTLTGSRYEQFF | TGTGCCAGTACCCTGACAGGGTCAAGGTATGAGCAGTTCTTC
TRBD1 | TRBJ1-1 | TRBV28 | - | CASSPGTEFEAFF | TGTGCCAGCAGTCCCGGGACAGAGTTTGAAGCTTTCTTT
- | TRBJ2-7 | TRBV3-1/TRBV3-2 | - | CASSLHGYEQYF | TGTGCCAGCAGCTTACACGGGTACGAGCAGTACTTC
- | TRBJ2-3 | TRBV9 | - | CASSVDSPLQGTQYF | TGTGCCAGCAGCGTAGATAGCCCCCTGCAGGGTACGCAGTATTTT
TRBD1 | TRBJ1-6 | TRBV19 | - | CASSMGQVDSPLHF | TGTGCCAGTAGTATGGGACAGGTGGATTCACCCCTCCACTTT
- | TRBJ1-1 | TRBV20-1 | - | CSARRQTEAFF | TGCAGTGCTAGGAGACAGACAGAAGCTTTCTTT
- | TRBJ1-1 | TRBV7-8 | once | CASSQHVTEAFF | TGTGCCAGCAGCCAGCATGTCACTGAAGCTTTCTTT
TRBD1 | TRBJ2-6 | TRBV13 | once | CASSPRDRAIGANVLTF | TGTGCCAGCAGCCCCCGGGACAGGGCAATTGGGGCCAACGTCCTGACTTTC
- | TRBJ2-1 | TRBV13 | once | CASSFLQPFYNEQFF | TGTGCCAGCAGCTTTTTACAGCCCTTCTACAATGAGCAGTTCTTC
- | TRBJ2-5 | TRBV16 | - | CASSQTAQETQYF | TGTGCCAGCAGCCAGACAGCACAAGAGACCCAGTACTTC
TRBD1 | TRBJ1-5 | TRBV7-9 | - | CASSPTGYNQPQHF | TGTGCCAGCAGCCCGACAGGGTACAATCAGCCCCAGCATTTT
TRBD1 | TRBJ2-3 | TRBV7-2 | once | CASSEQGGDTQYF | TGTGCCAGCAGCGAACAGGGGGGAGATACGCAGTATTTT
- | TRBJ1-2 | TRBV27 | few | CASSYSDNYGYTF | TGTGCCAGCAGTTACAGTGACAACTATGGCTACACCTTC